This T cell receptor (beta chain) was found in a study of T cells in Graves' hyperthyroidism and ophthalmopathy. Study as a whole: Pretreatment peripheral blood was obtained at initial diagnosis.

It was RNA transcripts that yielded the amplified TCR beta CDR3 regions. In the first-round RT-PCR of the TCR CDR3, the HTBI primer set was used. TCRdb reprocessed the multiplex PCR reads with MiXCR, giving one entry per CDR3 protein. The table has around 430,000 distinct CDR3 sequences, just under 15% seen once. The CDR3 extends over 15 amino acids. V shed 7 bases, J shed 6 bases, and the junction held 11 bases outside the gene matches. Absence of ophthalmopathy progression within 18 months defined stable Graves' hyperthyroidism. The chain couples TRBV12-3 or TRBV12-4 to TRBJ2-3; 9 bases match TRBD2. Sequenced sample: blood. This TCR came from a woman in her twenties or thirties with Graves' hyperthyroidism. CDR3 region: CASTRGLAGRDTQYF. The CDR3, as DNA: TGTGCCAGCACCAGAGGGCTAGCGGGACGCGATACGCAGTATTTT.